This entry describes one T cell receptor (beta chain). Its antigen remains unidentified. The CDR3 regions of TCR beta were amplified from RNA transcripts. Researchers ran a first-round RT-PCR on the TCR CDR3 using the HTBI primer set. TCRdb redid the calling of the multiplex PCR reads with MiXCR, one entry per CDR3 protein. In the table there are roughly 400,000 distinct CDR3 sequences, about 14% of which are singletons. The source of the sample is a study of T cells in Graves' hyperthyroidism and ophthalmopathy. Notes on the study in general: The model anticipated ophthalmopathy a median around 6 months pre-onset. Among thyroid clonotypes expanded above 0.001, most also appeared in blood.

V lost 3 bases and J 2 bases, leaving 12 bases between the germline ends. The length of the CDR3 is 15 residues. Germline values: CDR1 MGHDK, CDR2 SYGVNS. With duration under 3 months, ophthalmopathy was active: Clinical Activity Score at least 3, NOSPECS at least 4. PBMCs stemmed from more than 7.5 ml fresh peripheral blood. The TCR originated in a man aged 50-59 years with Graves' ophthalmopathy. The rearrangement uses TRBV25-1 and TRBJ2-3; maybe TRBD2 (6 bases). The specimen was blood. CDR3 amino acids: CASSDLGGNTDTQYF. For the CDR3, the DNA is TGTGCCAGCAGTGACCTCGGCGGGAACACAGATACGCAGTATTTT.